What follows are 2 T cell receptor beta chains derived from one specimen sequenced in a study of cytomegalovirus exposure and HLA in healthy donors. Amplification used 60 Vbeta primers and 13 Jbeta primers. Sequencing was performed with immunoSEQ multiplex PCR; in TCRdb, only in-frame clones are kept and a portion is missing. This table holds fewer than 100,000 clones. Sequenced input: PBMCs. These receptors were taken from a young man in good health and CMV-seropositive.

The V gene is TRBV29-1, the J gene TRBJ1-1; 7 nucleotides align to TRBD1. Germline CDR1 is SQVTM and CDR2 is ANQGSEA. The CDR3 has 16 residues. Unmatched junction bases numbered 13, after V lost 1 base and J lost 5 bases. Written as DNA, the CDR3 is TGCAGCGTTGAAGGGGTGGGACAGCATATCGGTACTGAAGCTTTCTTT. This gives the protein CSVEGVGQHIGTEAFF.

The chain has TRBV27 and TRBJ2-1, with D possibly being TRBD2 (5 bases). V was trimmed by 8 bases and J by 8 bases, leaving 16 bases between them. The CDR3 has 13 residues. Germline values: CDR1 MNHEY, CDR2 SMNVEV (reference sequence). DNA of the CDR3: TGTGCCAGCTCCCCTTTCGGGGTCGATGAGCAGTTCTTC. Residues: CASSPFGVDEQFF.